This TCR beta chain was recovered during a study of cytomegalovirus exposure and HLA in healthy donors. The germline CDR1 and CDR2 sequences are SGHAT and FQNNGV. V lost 1 base and J lost 3; bases outside the gene matches: 3. The CDR3 covers 15 residues. Measured with immunoSEQ multiplex PCR; TCRdb has only the in-frame clones, and not every one. This table has 56,000 or so clones, 90% to 95% appearing once. The sample comprised PBMCs. The receptor was isolated from a woman between 18 and 30 years old in good health and CMV-seropositive. The chain carries TRBV11-2 and TRBJ1-2, with 9 bases fitting TRBD1. The CDR3 DNA reads TGTGCCAGCAGCTTAGGACAGGGGGAATACTATGGCTACACCTTC. This encodes CASSLGQGEYYGYTF. Full variable domain (rest looked up from reference TRBV11-2 and TRBJ1-2): EAGVAQSPRYKIIEKRQSVAFWCNPISGHATLYWYQQILGQGPKLLIQFQNNGVVDDSQLPKDRFSAERLKGVDSTLKIQPAKLEDSAVYLCASSLGQGEYYGYTFGSGTRLTVV.